This TCR beta chain was identified during a study of glioma-infiltrating T cells. For the study at large: Blood libraries targeted roughly 4.5- to 11-fold coverage of roughly 1 million T cells.

This CDR3 spans 14 amino acids. The germline V and J ends were trimmed by 5 bases and 0 bases, with 10 bases remaining between them. Looked up from germline, CDR1 is MDHEN and CDR2 is SYDVKM. Amplification of TCR alpha and beta CDR3 regions from RNA used iRepertoire nested multiplex PCR. TCRdb passed the multiplex PCR reads through MiXCR, listing each CDR3 protein once. The sample consists of around 350,000 distinct CDR3 sequences, roughly two fifths of them appearing once. About this clonotype itself: One base away lies a much larger clone, so this may be a sequencing read error. The CDR3 carries no conserved terminal phenylalanine or tryptophan, so it likely arises from a read error.

J is TRBJ1-1 and V is TRBV28; no definite D call. Sequenced material: glioma tissue, nonneoplastic brain tissue, or PBMCs (not recorded which). This TCR derives from a human donor with low-grade glioma or glioblastoma, undergoing nonglioma brain surgery, or in good health (not recorded which). The CDR3 loop reads CASSPTSLNTEAFL. As DNA, the CDR3 is TGTGCCAGCAGTCCCACTTCCCTGAACACTGAAGCTTTCCTT.